The 4 T cell receptor beta chains reported below all come from one sample, sequenced in a study of cytomegalovirus exposure and HLA in healthy donors. This table comes from immunoSEQ multiplex PCR, and its TCRdb copy is limited to in-frame clones, with some not included. The data contain approximately 100,000 clones, 85% to 95% of them singletons. Sequencing input: PBMCs. The receptors derive from a woman aged 25-40 years in good health and CMV-seropositive.

J is TRBJ2-7 and V is TRBV15; a weak D match, TRBD1 (6 bases). Trimming removed 3 bases from V and 2 bases from J, with 17 bases in between. CDR1 is LNHNV, CDR2 YYDKDF, per germline (reference sequence). CDR3 size: 16 residues. CDR3 DNA: TGTGCCACCAGCAGTGATGACAGGTTCGCAACCTACGAGCAGTACTTC. Protein product: CATSSDDRFATYEQYF.

The rearrangement links TRBV27 to TRBJ1-1; possible D gene TRBD1, 5 bases. V lost 3 bases, J lost 4 bases, and 12 bases lay in between. The CDR3 length is 14 residues. Germline CDR1 MNHEY, CDR2 SMNVEV (reference sequence). CDR3 DNA: TGTGCCAGCAGTTTTAAGGGGCAGGGCACTGAAGCTTTCTTT. Encoded protein: CASSFKGQGTEAFF.

This chain connects TRBV11-2 to TRBJ2-1; D is unresolved. CDR1 is SGHAT and CDR2 is FQNNGV in the germline V gene. Trimming left V 2 bases short and J 0 bases short, with 14 bases between. CDR3 size: 17 residues. The CDR3 sequence is CASSLTDSPSSYNEQFF. The CDR3 DNA follows: TGTGCCAGCAGCTTAACCGATAGCCCGAGCTCCTACAATGAGCAGTTCTTC.

This clone has only one observation. The chain recombines TRBV5-4 with TRBJ2-1; D ambiguous. The V end lost 1 base, the J end lost 5 bases, and 7 bases lay between the germline ends. Looked up from germline, CDR1 is SGHNT and CDR2 is YYREEE (reference sequence). The CDR3 contains 13 residues. The CDR3, as DNA: TGTGCCAGCAGCTTGCCCCCAGACAATGAGCAGTTCTTC. It yields the protein CASSLPPDNEQFF.